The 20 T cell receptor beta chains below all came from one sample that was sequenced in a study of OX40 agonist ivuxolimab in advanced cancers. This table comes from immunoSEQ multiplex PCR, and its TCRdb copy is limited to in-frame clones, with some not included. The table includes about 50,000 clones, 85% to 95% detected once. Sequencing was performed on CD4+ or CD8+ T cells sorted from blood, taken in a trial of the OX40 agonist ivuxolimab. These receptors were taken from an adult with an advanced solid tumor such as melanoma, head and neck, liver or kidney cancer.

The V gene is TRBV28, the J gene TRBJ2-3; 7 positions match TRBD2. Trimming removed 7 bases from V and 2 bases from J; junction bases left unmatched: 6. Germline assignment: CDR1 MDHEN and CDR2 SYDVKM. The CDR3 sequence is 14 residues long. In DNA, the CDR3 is TGTGCCAGCACGGGTGGGGGGGTCACAGATACGCAGTATTTT. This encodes CASTGGGVTDTQYF.

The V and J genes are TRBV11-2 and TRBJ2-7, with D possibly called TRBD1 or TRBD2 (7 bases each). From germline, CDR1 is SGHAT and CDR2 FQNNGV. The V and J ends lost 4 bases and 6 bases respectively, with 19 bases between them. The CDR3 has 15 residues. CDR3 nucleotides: TGTGCCAGCAGCTCAAACCCAGGGGGGGGAGCCGAGCAGTACTTC. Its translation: CASSSNPGGGAEQYF.

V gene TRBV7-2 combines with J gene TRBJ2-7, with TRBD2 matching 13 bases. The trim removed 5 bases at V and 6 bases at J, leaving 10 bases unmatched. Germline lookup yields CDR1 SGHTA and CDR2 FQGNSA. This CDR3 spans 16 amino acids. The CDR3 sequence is CASSGRLAGGLSEQYF. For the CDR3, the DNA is TGTGCCAGCAGCGGACGACTAGCGGGAGGCTTGAGCGAGCAGTACTTC.

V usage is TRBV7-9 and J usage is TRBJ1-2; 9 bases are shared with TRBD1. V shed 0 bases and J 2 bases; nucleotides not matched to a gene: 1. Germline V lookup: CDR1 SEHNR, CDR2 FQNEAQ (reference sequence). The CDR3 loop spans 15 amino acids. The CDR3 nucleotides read TGTGCCAGCAGCTTAGCGACAGGGGGAAACTATGGCTACACCTTC. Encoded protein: CASSLATGGNYGYTF.

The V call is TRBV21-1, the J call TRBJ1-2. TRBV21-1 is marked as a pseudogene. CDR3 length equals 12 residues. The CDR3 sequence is CASRWKGYGYTF. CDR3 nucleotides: TGTGCCAGCAGGTGGAAGGGATATGGCTACACCTTC.

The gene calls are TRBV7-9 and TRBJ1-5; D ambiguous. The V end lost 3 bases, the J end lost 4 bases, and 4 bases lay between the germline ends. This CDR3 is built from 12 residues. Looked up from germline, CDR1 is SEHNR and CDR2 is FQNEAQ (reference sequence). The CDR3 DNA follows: TGTGCCAGCAGCTTGGATAATCAGCCCCAGCATTTT. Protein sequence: CASSLDNQPQHF. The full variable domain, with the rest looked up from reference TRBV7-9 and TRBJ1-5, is DTGVSQNPRHKITKRGQNVTFRCDPISEHNRLYWYRQTLGQGPEFLTYFQNEAQLEKSRLLSDRFSAERPKGSFSTLEIQRTEQGDSAMYLCASSLDNQPQHFGDGTRLSIL.

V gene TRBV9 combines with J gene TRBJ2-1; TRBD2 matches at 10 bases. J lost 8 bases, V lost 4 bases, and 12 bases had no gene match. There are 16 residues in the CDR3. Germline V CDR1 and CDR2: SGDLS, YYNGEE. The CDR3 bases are TGTGCCAGCAGCACCTCTAGCGGGAGCTCCCCCCATGAGCAGTTCTTC. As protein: CASSTSSGSSPHEQFF. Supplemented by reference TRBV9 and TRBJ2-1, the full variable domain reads DSGVTQTPKHLITATGQRVTLRCSPRSGDLSVYWYQQSLDQGLQFLIQYYNGEERAKGNILERFSAQQFPDLHSELNLSSLELGDSALYFCASSTSSGSSPHEQFFGPGTRLTVL.

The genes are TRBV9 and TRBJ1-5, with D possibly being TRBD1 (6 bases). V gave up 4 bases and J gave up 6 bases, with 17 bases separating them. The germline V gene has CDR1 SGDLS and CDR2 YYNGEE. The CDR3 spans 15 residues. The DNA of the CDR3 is TGTGCCAGCAGCCCTAGGGGGGAAAGGGGTCAGCCCCAGCATTTT. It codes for CASSPRGERGQPQHF.

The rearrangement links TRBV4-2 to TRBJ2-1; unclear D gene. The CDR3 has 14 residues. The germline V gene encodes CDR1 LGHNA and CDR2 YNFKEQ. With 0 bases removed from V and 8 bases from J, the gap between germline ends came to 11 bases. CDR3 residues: CASSQEGRADEQFF. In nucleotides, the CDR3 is TGTGCCAGCAGCCAAGAGGGCCGAGCCGATGAGCAGTTCTTC.

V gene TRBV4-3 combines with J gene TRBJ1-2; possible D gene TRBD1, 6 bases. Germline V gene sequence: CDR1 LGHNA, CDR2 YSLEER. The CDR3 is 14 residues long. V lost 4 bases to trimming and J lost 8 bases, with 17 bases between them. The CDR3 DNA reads TGCGCCAGCAGCCTCTCGGGGGGACATGTCGGCTACACCTTC. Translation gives CASSLSGGHVGYTF.

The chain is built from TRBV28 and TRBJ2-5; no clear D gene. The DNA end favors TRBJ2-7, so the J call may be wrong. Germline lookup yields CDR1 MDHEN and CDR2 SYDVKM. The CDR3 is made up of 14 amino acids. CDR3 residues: CASSYLGSVYEQYF. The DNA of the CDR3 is TGTGCCAGCAGTTACCTGGGAAGTGTCTACGAGCAGTACTTC.

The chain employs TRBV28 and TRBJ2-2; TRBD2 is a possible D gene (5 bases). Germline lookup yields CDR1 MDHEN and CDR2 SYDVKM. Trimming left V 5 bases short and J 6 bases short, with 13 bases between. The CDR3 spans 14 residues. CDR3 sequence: CASSPLLLAGELFF. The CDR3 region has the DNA TGTGCCAGCAGTCCCCTCCTACTAGCCGGGGAGCTGTTTTTT.

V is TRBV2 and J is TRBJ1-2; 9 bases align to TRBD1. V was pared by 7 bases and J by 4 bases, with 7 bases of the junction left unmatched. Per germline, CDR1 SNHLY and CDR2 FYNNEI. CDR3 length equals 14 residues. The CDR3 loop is CASTEGQGIYGYTF. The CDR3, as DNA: TGTGCCAGCACCGAGGGACAGGGAATCTATGGCTACACCTTC.

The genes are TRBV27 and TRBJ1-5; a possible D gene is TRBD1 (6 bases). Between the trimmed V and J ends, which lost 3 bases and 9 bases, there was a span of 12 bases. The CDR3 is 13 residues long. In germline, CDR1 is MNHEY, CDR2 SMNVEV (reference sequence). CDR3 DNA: TGTGCCAGCAGTTTTGGGGGGGCGCGGCCCCAGCATTTT. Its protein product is CASSFGGARPQHF.

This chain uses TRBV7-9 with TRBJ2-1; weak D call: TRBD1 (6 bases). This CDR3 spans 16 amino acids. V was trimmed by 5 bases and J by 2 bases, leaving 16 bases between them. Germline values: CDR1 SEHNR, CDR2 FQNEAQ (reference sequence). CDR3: CASSPPVEGAYNEQFF. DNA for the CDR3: TGTGCCAGCAGCCCACCTGTCGAGGGGGCCTACAATGAGCAGTTCTTC.

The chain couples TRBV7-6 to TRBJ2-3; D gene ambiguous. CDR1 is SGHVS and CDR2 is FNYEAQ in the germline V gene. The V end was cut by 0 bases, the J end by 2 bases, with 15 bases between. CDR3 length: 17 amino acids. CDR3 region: CASSLAPGPATTDTQYF. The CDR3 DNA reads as TGTGCCAGCAGCTTAGCGCCCGGGCCCGCTACCACAGATACGCAGTATTTT.

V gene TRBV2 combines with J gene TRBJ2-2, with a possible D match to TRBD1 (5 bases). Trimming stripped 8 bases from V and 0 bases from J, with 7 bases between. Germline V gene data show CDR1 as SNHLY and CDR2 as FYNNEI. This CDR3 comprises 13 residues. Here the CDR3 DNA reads TGTGCCAGCGAGGACACGAACACCGGGGAGCTGTTTTTT. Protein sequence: CASEDTNTGELFF.

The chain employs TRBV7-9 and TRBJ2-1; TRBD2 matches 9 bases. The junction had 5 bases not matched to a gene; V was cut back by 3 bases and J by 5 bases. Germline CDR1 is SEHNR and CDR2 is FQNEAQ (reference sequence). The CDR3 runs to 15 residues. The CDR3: CASSFPIAGDNEQFF. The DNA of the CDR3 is TGTGCCAGCAGCTTCCCTATAGCGGGAGACAATGAGCAGTTCTTC.

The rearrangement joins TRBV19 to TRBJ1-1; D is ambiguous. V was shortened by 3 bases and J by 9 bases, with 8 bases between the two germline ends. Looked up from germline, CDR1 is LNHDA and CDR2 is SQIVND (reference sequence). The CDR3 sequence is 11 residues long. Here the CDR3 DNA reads TGTGCCAGTAGTATTATCGGGCAAGCTTTCTTT. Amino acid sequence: CASSIIGQAFF.

As DNA, the CDR3 is TGTGCCAGCAGCTTATATGCCCGGACGGACCCTGCTAACACCATATATTTT. Translating it yields CASSLYARTDPANTIYF. The rearrangement joins TRBV7-3 to TRBJ1-3; D call uncertain. Germline V lookup: CDR1 SGHTA, CDR2 FQGTGA. The V gene lost 2 bases and the J gene lost 7 bases, with 21 bases spanning the gap. The CDR3 totals 17 residues. The full variable domain, completed using reference TRBV7-3 and TRBJ1-3, is GAGVSQTPSNKVTEKGKYVELRCDPISGHTALYWYRQSLGQGPEFLIYFQGTGAADDSGLPNDRFFAVRPEGSVSTLKIQRTERGDSAVYLCASSLYARTDPANTIYFGEGSWLTVV.